This T cell receptor (beta chain) originates from a study of blood T cell repertoires in COVID-19. Overall study: COVID-19 samples from acute and convalescent phases originated in the United States, Italy and Spain. Sources were T cells, B-cell-depleted T cells, or PBMCs; the material itself was cDNA or gDNA.

The CDR3 extends over 11 amino acids. Germline V gene sequence: CDR1 MDHEN, CDR2 SYDVKM. Original processing notes: For nucleated cells, counts were estimated from reference gene primer amplification. The table came from immunoSEQ multiplex PCR; TCRdb's copy has only in-frame clones and leaves some out. D and trimming come from the DNA, and the V and J calls and clone size come from that table. Found here are 200,000 to 250,000 clones, roughly 80% of them singletons; the top ten hold around 18%. The TCR was taken from a woman of 80 years or more with active or convalescent COVID-19. The J gene is TRBJ2-3, the V gene TRBV28, with D maybe TRBD1 (7 bases). The material sequenced was peripheral blood. The CDR3, as DNA: TGTGCTACACAGGGGAGGAATACGCAGTATTTT. This gives the protein CATQGRNTQYF.